This entry concerns a single T cell receptor (beta chain). Its antigen is currently not known. Base qualities are not provided; no much larger clone lies one nucleotide away. The intended sense of this specimen's treatment or condition label: in vitro stimulation with specific CMV peptide epitopes to enrich CMV-specific T cells. This sample was taken from a study of T cell repertoires in cytomegalovirus infection (dated by TCRdb to the late 2010s). For context, the study as a whole: Alongside well-studied HLA-B-restricted epitopes, the peptide stimulations were aimed at recently identified HLA-C-restricted CMV epitopes, whose presentation resists viral immunomodulation. The HLA type of each donor mattered for the analysis, because public TCR beta signatures pointed to carriage of CMV infection along with the matching HLA type. General conclusions and limits of the study: The ex vivo response was dominated by HLA-C-restricted CMV-specific TCR beta clonotypes, which also provided the single most frequent clonotype in two of eight donors. Cumulative frequency of public TCR beta family members discriminated carriers of CMV infection plus the relevant HLA type in this cohort and an independent approximately 360-donor cohort.

After removal of 0 bases from V and 0 bases from J, the junction retains 4 bases not matched to a gene. From a lookup of the germline V gene, CDR1 and CDR2 are LGHNA and YNFKEQ. From the cysteine up to the phenylalanine, the CDR3 has a length of 17 residues. Only the CDR3 portion is preserved as DNA: 51 bases, with reading frame beginning at the first base. Sequenced on an Illumina HiSeq 1500. The public reads were run again by TCRdb, first through fastp at Q25 and then through MiXCR, and only productive beta chains were kept. Identical CDR3 protein sequences are pooled into one entry, listed with their most common genes and DNA. Counted in this sample were some 590,000 distinct CDR3 sequences; about 40% of them appeared once. Roughly 50% of the sample lies in the top ten.

The clonotype comes from a human donor in good health (CMV status not recorded). Some clones in this sample may be carry-over from other donors' samples. The source material was cultured PBMCs, sampled from culture after CMV antigen stimulation. The V gene is TRBV4-2 and the J gene is TRBJ2-3, and TRBD2 aligns with 9 junction nucleotides. The CDR3 protein sequence reads: CASSQDKAGGSTDTQYF. The DNA is TGTGCCAGCAGCCAAGATAAAGCGGGGGGTAGCACAGATACGCAGTATTTT.